The T cell receptor beta chain described here comes from a study of T cell responses to AZD1222 COVID-19 vaccine. Broader study findings: Samples come after the peak T cell response, not at day 14. Donors were mostly white British, more females; clonal diversity possibly underestimated.

On this clone: As yet, its antigen is unknown.

Sequencing was performed with immunoSEQ multiplex PCR; in TCRdb, only in-frame clones are kept and a portion is missing. This repertoire shows about 110,000 clones, roughly 87% found once; its top ten account for 6.5% to 10%. Germline CDR1 MNHEY, CDR2 SVGAGI. The CDR3 runs to 12 residues. Trimming shortened V by 6 bases and J by 7 bases, and 12 bases separated the two germline ends. Sequences were derived from peripheral blood, sampled 28 days after the second AZD1222 dose. This chain links TRBV6-5 with TRBJ2-5, with D maybe TRBD1 (7 bases). The TCR comes from an adult who received the AZD1222 COVID-19 vaccine. The CDR3 is CASRQQGGTQYF. The CDR3 DNA follows: TGTGCCAGCAGACAGCAGGGGGGGACCCAGTACTTC.